Listed below are T cell receptor beta chains from one sample, sequenced in a study of cytomegalovirus exposure and HLA in healthy donors. The protocol was immunoSEQ multiplex PCR, while the TCRdb copy is restricted to in-frame clones and leaves out a portion. This repertoire shows 150,000 to 200,000 clones, over 75% found once; its top ten account for 3% to 3.5%. Sequences were obtained from PBMCs. The receptors shown here come from a female donor in good health and CMV-seronegative. Each CDR3 is given without its conserved first and last residue. Each record gives: V gene, clone size, CDR3 protein. Not all rows give a size; the values are once, few, many and, for expanded clones, a class.

TRBV5-4	-	ASSLARTSGGTSTDTQY
TRBV19	few	ASSSGQGYTEAF
TRBV6-1	-	ASSEGVAGPYTEAF
TRBV28	-	ASSPGTGFTEAF
TRBV19	-	ASSTDTNTGELF
TRBV19	-	ASSIQLDRGEAF
TRBV9	-	ASGGQGPNEQF
TRBV6-6	-	ASSYEGERTDTQY
TRBV2	-	ASTEGGMDRGMNQPQH
TRBV18	once	ASSPPSLAGSEQY
TRBV6-4	few	ASTQGVGTGELF
TRBV5-6	-	ASSSSGTNLYGYT
TRBV15	-	ATSRTETSGKSYEQY
TRBV27	-	ASSVRKQGASNQPQH
TRBV7-9	-	ASSNKDSSSYEQY
TRBV7-9	once	ASRREGDTQY
TRBV23-1	-	ASSHDRGEETQY
TRBV5-4	-	ASQGASSYEQY
TRBV28	-	ASRRTGTENSPLH
TRBV18	once	ASSPSAGPNEKLF
TRBV30	-	AWSVRVGASNTEAF
TRBV7-3	-	ASSPDSGNTIY
TRBV18	-	ASSRGLAGGAYEQY
TRBV7-3	-	ASSLNPGASGEETQY
TRBV6-1	-	ASSPLAGGHNEQF
TRBV2	-	ASRKGTVSYNEQF
TRBV15	-	ATTNYGEGLEQY
TRBV5-1	-	ASSLRLATSEQF
TRBV7-9	-	SSSVDLGLPYEQY
TRBV2	-	ASNQQGSYGYT
TRBV9	-	ASSRGESYEQY
TRBV2	-	ASSDVAGWVRFVSTDTQY
TRBV25-1	-	ASSRYEDSGYT
TRBV28	-	ASTRSSGGGGRETQY
TRBV9	once	ASSAEQGATSTDTQY
TRBV2	-	ASRHGQGTDTQY
TRBV28	-	ASSVDRGSSYGYT
TRBV30	-	AWSGKTGSTYEQY
TRBV7-9	-	ASSSGYNEQF
TRBV30	-	AWSVDRAYEQY
TRBV30	-	AWSVRRLAGGPEQF
TRBV18	once	ASSRNSGTGTKGTEAF
TRBV30	-	AWSRDRWEAF
TRBV5-1	few	ASSSGQGTYNEQF